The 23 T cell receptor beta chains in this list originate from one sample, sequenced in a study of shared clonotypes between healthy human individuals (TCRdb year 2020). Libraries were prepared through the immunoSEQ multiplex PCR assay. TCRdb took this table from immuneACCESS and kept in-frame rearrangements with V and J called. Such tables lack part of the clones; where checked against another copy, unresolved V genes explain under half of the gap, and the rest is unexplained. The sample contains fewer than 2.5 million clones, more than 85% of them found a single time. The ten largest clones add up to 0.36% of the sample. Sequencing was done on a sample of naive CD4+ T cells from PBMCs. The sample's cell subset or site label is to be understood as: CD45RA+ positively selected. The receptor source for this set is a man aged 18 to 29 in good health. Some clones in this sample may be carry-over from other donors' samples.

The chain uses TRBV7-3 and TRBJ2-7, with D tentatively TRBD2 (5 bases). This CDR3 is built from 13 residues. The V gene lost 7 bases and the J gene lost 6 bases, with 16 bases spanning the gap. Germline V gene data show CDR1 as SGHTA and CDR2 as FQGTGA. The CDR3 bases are TGTGCCAGCACCAAACTAGGGTATGGCGAGCAGTACTTC. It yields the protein CASTKLGYGEQYF.

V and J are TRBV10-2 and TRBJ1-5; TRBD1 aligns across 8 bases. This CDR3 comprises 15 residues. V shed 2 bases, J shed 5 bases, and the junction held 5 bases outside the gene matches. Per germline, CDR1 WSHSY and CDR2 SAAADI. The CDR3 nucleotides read TGCGCCAGCAGTGAGCCGACAGGGGTAGATCAGCCCCAGCATTTT. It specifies CASSEPTGVDQPQHF.

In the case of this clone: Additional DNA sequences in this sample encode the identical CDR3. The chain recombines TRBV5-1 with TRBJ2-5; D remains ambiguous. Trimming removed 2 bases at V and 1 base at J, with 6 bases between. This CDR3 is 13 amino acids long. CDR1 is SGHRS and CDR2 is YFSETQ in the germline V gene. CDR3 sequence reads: CASSFGSQETQYF. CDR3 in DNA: TGCGCCAGCAGCTTTGGCAGCCAAGAGACCCAGTACTTC.

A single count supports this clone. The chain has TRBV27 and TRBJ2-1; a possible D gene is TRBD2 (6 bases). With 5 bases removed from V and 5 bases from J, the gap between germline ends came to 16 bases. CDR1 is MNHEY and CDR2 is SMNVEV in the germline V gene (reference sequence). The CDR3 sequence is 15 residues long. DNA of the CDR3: TGTGCCAGCAGTCGGGACTTCGGAGGCCACAATGAGCAGTTCTTC. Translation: CASSRDFGGHNEQFF.

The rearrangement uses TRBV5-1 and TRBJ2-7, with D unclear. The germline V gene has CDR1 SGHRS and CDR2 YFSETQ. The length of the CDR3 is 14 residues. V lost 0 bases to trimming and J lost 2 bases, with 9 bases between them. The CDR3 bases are TGCGCCAGCAGCTTGGTTGGCAACCCCTACGAGCAGTACTTC. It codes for CASSLVGNPYEQYF.

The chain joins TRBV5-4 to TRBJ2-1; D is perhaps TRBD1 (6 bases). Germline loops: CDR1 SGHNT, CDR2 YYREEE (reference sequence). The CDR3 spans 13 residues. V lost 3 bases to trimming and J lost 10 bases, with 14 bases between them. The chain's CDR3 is CASSWEIRGEQFF. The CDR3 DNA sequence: TGTGCCAGCAGCTGGGAAATCAGGGGAGAGCAGTTCTTC. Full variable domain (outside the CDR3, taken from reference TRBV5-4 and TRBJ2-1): ETGVTQSPTHLIKTRGQQVTLRCSSQSGHNTVSWYQQALGQGPQFIFQYYREEENGRGNFPPRFSGLQFPNYSSELNVNALELDDSALYLCASSWEIRGEQFFGPGTRLTVL.

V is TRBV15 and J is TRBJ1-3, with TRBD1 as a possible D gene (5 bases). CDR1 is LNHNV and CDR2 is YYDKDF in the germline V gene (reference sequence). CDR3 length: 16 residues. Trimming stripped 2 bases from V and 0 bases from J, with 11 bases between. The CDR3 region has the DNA TGTGCCACCAGCAGAATCGCAGGGAACTCTGGAAACACCATATATTTT. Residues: CATSRIAGNSGNTIYF.

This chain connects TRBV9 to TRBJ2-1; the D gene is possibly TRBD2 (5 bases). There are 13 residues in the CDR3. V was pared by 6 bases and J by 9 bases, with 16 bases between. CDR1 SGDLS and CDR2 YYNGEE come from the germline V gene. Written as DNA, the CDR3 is TGTGCCAGCAACCTGGCGGGCCCCGGTGAGCAGTTCTTC. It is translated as CASNLAGPGEQFF.

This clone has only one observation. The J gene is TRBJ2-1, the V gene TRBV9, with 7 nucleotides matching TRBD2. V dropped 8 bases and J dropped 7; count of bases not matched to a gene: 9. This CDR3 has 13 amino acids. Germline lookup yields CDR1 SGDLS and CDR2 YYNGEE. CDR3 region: CASNRDYENEQFF. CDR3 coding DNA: TGTGCCAGTAACCGGGACTACGAGAATGAGCAGTTCTTC.

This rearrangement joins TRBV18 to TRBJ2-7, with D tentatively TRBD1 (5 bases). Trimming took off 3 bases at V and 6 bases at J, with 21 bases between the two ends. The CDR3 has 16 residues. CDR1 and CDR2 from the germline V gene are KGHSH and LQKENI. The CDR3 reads CASSPFRQDNSGEQYF. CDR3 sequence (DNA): TGTGCCAGCTCACCCTTTAGGCAGGACAACTCGGGCGAGCAGTACTTC.

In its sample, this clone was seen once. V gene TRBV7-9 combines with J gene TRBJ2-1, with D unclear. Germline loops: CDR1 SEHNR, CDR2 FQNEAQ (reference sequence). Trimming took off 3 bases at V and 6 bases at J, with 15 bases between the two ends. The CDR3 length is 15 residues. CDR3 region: CASSFSATVFNEQFF. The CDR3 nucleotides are TGTGCCAGCAGCTTCTCTGCTACGGTTTTCAATGAGCAGTTCTTC.

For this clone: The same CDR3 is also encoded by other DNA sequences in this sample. The DNA for the CDR3 is TGCGCCAGCAGCTTGCAGGGGGCGACAGATACGCAGTATTTT. It is translated as CASSLQGATDTQYF. The gene calls are TRBV5-1 and TRBJ2-3, with TRBD1 identical over 8 bases. Germline V lookup: CDR1 SGHRS, CDR2 YFSETQ. The CDR3 is made up of 14 amino acids. Trimming took 1 base from V and 3 from J; bases not matched to a gene: 1.

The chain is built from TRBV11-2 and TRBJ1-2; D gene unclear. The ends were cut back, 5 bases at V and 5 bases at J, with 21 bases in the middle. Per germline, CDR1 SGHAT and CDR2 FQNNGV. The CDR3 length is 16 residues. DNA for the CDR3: TGTGCCAGCAGCCCTGTCGCCTATCGGCCTCTTTATGGCTACACCTTC. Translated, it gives CASSPVAYRPLYGYTF.

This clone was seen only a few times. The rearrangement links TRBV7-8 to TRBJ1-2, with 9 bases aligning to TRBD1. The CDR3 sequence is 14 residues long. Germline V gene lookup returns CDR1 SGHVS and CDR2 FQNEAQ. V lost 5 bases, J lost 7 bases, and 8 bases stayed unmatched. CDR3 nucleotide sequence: TGTGCCAGCAGCCCCACAGGGGGCAGTTTTGGCTACACCTTC. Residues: CASSPTGGSFGYTF.

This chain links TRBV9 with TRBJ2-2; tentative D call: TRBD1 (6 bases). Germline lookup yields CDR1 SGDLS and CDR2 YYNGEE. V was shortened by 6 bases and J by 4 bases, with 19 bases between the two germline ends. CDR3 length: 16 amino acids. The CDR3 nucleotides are TGTGCCAGCACCAAGGGGCAGGGGCCCAGCACCGGGGAGCTGTTTTTT. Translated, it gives CASTKGQGPSTGELFF.

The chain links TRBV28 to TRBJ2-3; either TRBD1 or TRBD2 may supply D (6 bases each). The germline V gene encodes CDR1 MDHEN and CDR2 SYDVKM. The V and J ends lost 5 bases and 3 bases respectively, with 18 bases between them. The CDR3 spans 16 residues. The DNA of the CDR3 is TGTGCCAGCAGTGGCGAGGGGGGCGGGTTGACAGATACGCAGTATTTT. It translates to CASSGEGGGLTDTQYF.

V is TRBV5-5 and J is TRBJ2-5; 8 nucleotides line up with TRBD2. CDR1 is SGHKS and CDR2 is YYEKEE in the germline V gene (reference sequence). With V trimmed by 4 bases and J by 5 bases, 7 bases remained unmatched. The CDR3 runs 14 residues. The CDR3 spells CASSPGGALETQYF. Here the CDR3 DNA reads TGTGCCAGCAGCCCGGGAGGGGCGTTGGAGACCCAGTACTTC. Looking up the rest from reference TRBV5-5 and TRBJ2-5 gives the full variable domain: DAGVTQSPTHLIKTRGQQVTLRCSPISGHKSVSWYQQVLGQGPQFIFQYYEKEERGRGNFPDRFSARQFPNYSSELNVNALLLGDSALYLCASSPGGALETQYFGPGTRLLVL.

The chain's CDR3 is CASSGTSGLGNEQFF. DNA of the CDR3: TGTGCCAGCAGCGGGACTAGCGGCCTGGGCAATGAGCAGTTCTTC. The chain recombines TRBV9 with TRBJ2-1; 10 bases are a match to TRBD2. V was pared by 3 bases and J by 6 bases, with 6 bases of the junction left unmatched. The CDR3 consists of 15 residues. The germline V gene encodes CDR1 SGDLS and CDR2 YYNGEE.

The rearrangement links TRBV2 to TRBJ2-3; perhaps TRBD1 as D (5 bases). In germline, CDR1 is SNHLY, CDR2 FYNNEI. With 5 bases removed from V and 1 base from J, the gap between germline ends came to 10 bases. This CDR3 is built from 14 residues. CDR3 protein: CASSSGLGTDTQYF. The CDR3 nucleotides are TGTGCCAGCAGTTCAGGGCTCGGCACAGATACGCAGTATTTT. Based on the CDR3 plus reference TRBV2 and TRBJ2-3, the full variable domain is EPEVTQTPSHQVTQMGQEVILRCVPISNHLYFYWYRQILGQKVEFLVSFYNNEISEKSEIFDDQFSVERPDGSNFTLKIRSTKLEDSAMYFCASSSGLGTDTQYFGPGTRLTVL.

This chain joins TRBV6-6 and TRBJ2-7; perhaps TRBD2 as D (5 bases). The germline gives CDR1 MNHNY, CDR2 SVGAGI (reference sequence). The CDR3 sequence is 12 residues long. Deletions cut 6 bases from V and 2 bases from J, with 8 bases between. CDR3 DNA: TGTGCCAGCAGGGACGGGACCTACGAGCAGTACTTC. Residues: CASRDGTYEQYF.

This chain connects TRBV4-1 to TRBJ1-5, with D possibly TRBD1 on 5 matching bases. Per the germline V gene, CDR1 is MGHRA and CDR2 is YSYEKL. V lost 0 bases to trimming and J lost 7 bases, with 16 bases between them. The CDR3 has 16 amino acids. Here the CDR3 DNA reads TGCGCCAGCAGCCAAGATCGGGGCGGGGTATCGCAGCCCCAGCATTTT. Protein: CASSQDRGGVSQPQHF.

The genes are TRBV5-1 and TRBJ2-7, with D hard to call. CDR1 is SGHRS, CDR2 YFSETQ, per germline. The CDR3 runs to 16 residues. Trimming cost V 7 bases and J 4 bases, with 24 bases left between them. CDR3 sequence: CASYPRTDTVLYEQYF. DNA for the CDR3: TGCGCCAGCTATCCAAGGACCGATACAGTACTTTACGAGCAGTACTTC.

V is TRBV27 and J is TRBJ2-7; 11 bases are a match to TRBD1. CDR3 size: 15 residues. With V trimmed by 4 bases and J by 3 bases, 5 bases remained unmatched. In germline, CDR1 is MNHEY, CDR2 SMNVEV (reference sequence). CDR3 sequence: CASSSPGQGDYEQYF. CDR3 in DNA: TGTGCCAGCAGTTCACCGGGACAGGGGGACTACGAGCAGTACTTC.